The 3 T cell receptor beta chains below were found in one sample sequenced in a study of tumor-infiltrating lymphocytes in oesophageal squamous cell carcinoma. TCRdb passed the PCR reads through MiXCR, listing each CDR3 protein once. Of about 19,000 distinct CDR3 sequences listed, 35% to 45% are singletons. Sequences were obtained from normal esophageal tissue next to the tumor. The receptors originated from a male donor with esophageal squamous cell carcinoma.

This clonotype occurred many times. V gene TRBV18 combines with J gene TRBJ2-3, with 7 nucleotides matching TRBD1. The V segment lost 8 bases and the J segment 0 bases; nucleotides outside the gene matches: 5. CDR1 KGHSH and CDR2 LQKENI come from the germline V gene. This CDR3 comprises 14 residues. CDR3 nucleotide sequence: TGTGCCAGCAACCCGGGACAGAGCACAGATACGCAGTATTTT. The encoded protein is CASNPGQSTDTQYF.

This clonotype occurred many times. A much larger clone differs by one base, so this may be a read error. The CDR3 coding sequence is TGTGCCAGCAGCTCAGGATGGGGCGTGAATGAGCAGTACTTC. Protein: CASSSGWGVNEQYF. The chain links TRBV7-3 to TRBJ2-7; D possibly corresponds to TRBD1 (5 bases). The CDR3 runs to 14 residues. Germline V gene data show CDR1 as SGHTA and CDR2 as FQGTGA. Deletions cut 4 bases from V and 7 bases from J, with 17 bases between. The full variable domain, completed using reference TRBV7-3 and TRBJ2-7, is GAGVSQTPSNKVTEKGKYVELRCDPISGHTALYWYRQSLGQGPEFLIYFQGTGAADDSGLPNDRFFAVRPEGSVSTLKIQRTERGDSAVYLCASSSGWGVNEQYFGPGTRLTVT.

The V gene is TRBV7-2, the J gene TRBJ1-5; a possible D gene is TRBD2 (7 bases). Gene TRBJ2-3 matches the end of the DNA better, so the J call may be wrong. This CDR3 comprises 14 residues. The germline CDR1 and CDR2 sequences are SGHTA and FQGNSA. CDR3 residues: CASSFAGAADTQYF. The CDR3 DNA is TGTGCCAGCAGCTTTGCGGGGGCGGCAGATACGCAGTATTTT.